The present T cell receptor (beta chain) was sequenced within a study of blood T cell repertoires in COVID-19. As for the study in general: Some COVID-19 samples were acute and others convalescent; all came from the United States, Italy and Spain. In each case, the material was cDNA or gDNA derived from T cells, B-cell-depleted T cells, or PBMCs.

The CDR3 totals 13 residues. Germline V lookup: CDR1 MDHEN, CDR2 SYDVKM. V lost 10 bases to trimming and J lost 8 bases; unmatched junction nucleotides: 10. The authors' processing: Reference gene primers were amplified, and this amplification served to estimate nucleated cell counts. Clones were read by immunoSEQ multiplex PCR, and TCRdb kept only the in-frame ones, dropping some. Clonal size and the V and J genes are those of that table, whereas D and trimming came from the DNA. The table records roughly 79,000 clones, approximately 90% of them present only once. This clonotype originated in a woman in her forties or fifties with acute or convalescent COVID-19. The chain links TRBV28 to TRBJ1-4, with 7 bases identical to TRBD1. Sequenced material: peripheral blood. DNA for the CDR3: TGTGCCACCCGGGACAGTGAAACCGAAAAACTGTTTTTT. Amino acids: CATRDSETEKLFF. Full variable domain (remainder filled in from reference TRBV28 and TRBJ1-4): DVKVTQSSRYLVKRTGEKVFLECVQDMDHENMFWYRQDPGLGLRLIYFSYDVKMKEKGDIPEGYSVSREKKERFSLILESASTNQTSMYLCATRDSETEKLFFGSGTQLSVL.